This T cell receptor (beta chain) was sequenced in a study of blood T cell repertoires in COVID-19. As for the study in general: The samples span acute and convalescent COVID-19 from the United States, Italy and Spain. PBMCs, B-cell-depleted T cells, or T cells were the source of the cDNA or gDNA that made up the material.

As processed by the authors: Scientists estimated how many nucleated cells there were by amplifying reference gene primers. TCRdb keeps only in-frame clones here, not all; method: immunoSEQ multiplex PCR. V, J and clone size are taken as reported in that table, and D and trimming were inferred from the DNA itself. The table includes more than 65,000 clones, 79% detected once. Looked up from germline, CDR1 is LNHDA and CDR2 is SQIVND (reference sequence). V was trimmed by 5 bases and J by 5 bases, leaving 18 bases between them. This CDR3 has 15 residues. The sample was peripheral blood. The J gene is TRBJ1-2, the V gene TRBV19; a possible D gene is TRBD1 (6 bases). The clonotype comes from a woman between 45 and 60 years old with acute or convalescent COVID-19. The CDR3: CASSAPPKGEYGYTF. CDR3 DNA sequence: TGTGCCAGTAGTGCCCCTCCCAAGGGGGAGTATGGCTACACCTTC.